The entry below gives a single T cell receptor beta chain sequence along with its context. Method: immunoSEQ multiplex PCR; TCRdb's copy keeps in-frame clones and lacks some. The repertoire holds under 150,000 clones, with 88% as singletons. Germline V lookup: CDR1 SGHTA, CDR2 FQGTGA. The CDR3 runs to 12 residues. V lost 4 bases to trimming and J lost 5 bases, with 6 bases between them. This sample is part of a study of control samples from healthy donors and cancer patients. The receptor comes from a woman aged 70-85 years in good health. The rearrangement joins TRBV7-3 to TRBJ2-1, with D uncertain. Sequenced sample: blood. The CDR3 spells CASSSIDNEQFF. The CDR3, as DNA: TGTGCCAGCAGCTCTATCGACAATGAGCAGTTCTTC. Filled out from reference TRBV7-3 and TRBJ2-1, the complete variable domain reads GAGVSQTPSNKVTEKGKYVELRCDPISGHTALYWYRQSLGQGPEFLIYFQGTGAADDSGLPNDRFFAVRPEGSVSTLKIQRTERGDSAVYLCASSSIDNEQFFGPGTRLTVL.